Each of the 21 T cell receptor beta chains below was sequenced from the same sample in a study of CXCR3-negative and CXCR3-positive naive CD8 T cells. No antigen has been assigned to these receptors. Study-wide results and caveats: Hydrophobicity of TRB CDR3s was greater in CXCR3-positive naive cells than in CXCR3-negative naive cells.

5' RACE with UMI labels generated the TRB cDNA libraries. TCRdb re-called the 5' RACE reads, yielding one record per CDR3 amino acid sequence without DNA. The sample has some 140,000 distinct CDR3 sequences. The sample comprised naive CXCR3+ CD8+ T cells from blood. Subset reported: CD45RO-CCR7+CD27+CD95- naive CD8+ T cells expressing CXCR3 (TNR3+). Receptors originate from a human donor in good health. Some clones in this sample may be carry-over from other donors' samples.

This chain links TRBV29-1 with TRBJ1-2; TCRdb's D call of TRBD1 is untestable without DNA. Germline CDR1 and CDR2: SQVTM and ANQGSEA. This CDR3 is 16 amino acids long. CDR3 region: CSVEDRERGLNYGYTF.

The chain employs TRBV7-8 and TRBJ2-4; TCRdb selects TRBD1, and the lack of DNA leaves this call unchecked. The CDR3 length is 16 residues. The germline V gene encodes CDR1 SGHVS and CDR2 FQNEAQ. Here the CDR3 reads CASSNRPQGAKNIQYF.

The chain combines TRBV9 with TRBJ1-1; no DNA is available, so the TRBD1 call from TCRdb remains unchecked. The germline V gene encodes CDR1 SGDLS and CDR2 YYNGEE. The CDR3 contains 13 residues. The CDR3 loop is CASSVNTQGDAFF.

The CDR3 sequence: CASSKPRQGSSGNTIYF. V usage is TRBV21-1 and J usage is TRBJ1-3; TCRdb's D call of TRBD1 is untestable without DNA. TRBV21-1 is a known pseudogene. The CDR3 runs to 17 residues.

The chain's CDR3 is CASSAGESYNEQFF. The chain has TRBV6-4 and TRBJ2-1. Germline V gene sequence: CDR1 MRHNA, CDR2 SNTAGT. CDR3 length: 14 residues.

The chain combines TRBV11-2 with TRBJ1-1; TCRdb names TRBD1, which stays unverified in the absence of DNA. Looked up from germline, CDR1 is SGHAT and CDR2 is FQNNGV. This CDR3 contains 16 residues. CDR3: CASSFPEGGMNTEAFF.

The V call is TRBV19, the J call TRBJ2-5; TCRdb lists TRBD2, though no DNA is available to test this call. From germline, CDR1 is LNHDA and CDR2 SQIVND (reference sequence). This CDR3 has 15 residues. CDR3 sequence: CASNTKEGGGETQYF.

This CDR3 reads CSAWLLAGDTDTQYF. The chain is built from TRBV20-1 and TRBJ2-3; TCRdb's D call of TRBD2 is untestable without DNA. This CDR3 is 15 amino acids long. The germline V gene encodes CDR1 DFQATT and CDR2 SNEGSKA (reference sequence).

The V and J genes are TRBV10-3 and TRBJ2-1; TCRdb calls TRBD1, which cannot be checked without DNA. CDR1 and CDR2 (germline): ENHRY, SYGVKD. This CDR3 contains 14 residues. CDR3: CAISEGTVNNEQFF.

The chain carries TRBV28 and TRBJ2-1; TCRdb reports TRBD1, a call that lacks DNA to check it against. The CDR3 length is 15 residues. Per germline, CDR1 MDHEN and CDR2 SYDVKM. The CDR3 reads CASSPRGGRVNEQFF.

The CDR3 spells CASSVAGRPPYNEQFF. The chain couples TRBV9 to TRBJ2-1. Germline CDR1 SGDLS, CDR2 YYNGEE. The CDR3 runs 16 residues.

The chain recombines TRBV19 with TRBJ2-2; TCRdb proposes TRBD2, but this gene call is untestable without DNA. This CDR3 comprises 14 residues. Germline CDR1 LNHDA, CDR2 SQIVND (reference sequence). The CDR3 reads CASTYLALGGELFF.

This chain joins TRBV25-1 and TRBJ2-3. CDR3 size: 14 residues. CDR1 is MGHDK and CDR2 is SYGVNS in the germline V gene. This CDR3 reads CASSEYHVTDTQYF.

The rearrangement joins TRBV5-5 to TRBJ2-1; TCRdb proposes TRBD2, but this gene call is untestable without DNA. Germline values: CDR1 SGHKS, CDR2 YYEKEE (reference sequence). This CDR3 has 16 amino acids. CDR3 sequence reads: CASSLKSSGEYSEQFF.

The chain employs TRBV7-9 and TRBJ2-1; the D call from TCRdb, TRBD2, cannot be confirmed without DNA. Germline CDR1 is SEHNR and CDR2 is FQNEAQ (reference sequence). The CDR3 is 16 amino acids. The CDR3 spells CASSAKLAGGLREQFF. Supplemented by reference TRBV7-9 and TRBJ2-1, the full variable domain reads DTGVSQNPRHKITKRGQNVTFRCDPISEHNRLYWYRQTLGQGPEFLTYFQNEAQLEKSRLLSDRFSAERPKGSFSTLEIQRTEQGDSAMYLCASSAKLAGGLREQFFGPGTRLTVL.

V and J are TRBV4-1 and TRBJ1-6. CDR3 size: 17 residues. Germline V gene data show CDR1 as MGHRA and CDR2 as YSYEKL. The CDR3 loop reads CASSQDWGSSYNSPLHF.

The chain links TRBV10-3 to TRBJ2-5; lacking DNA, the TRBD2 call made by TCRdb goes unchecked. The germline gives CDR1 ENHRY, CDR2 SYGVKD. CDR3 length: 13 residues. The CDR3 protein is CAISELAKETQYF.

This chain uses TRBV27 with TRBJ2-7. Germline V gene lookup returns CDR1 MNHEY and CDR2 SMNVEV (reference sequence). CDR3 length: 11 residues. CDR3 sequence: CAVGSAYEQYF.

The CDR3 is CASSQDLDPLYTQYF. The J gene is TRBJ2-3, the V gene TRBV4-1; checking the TCRdb D call of TRBD1 is not possible without DNA. The CDR3 length is 15 residues. Germline V gene lookup returns CDR1 MGHRA and CDR2 YSYEKL.

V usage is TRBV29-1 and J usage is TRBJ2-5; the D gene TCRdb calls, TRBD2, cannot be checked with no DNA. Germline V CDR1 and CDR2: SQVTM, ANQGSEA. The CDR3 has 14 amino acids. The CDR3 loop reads CSVLSGSYRETQYF.

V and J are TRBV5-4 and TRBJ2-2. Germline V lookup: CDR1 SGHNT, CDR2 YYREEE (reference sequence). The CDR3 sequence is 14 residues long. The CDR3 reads CASSLWGNGGELFF.